This T cell receptor (beta chain) was sequenced in a study of T cell clones after liver transplantation. With 0 bases removed from V and 2 bases from J, the gap between germline ends came to 8 bases. Germline-derived CDR1 and CDR2 are WNHNN and SYGVQD (reference sequence). This CDR3 spans 14 amino acids. Measured with immunoSEQ multiplex PCR; TCRdb has only the in-frame clones, and not every one. Here the sample spans around 77,000 clones, about four fifths being singletons. Source: CD4+ T cells from blood, taken 12 months after liver transplant. The sequence was collected from a human patient who received a liver transplant. These T cells may partly come from the graft donor. The chain uses TRBV10-1 and TRBJ2-7; no definite D call. The CDR3 nucleotides read TGCGCCAGCAGTGAGTCAGTCGGACCCTACGAGCAGTACTTC. This codes for CASSESVGPYEQYF.